This paragraph reports one TCR beta chain. As yet, its antigen is unknown. The data are from a study of T cell responses to AZD1222 COVID-19 vaccine. In the study overall: Analyses pooled second doses at about 4 or about 12 weeks. Study findings and constraints: The donors showed a predominance of white British ancestry and of females, with possible underestimation of clonal diversity. Spike regions recognized by vaccine-associated CD4 TCRs spanned the protein, led by 160-218 and 743-854. Targeting of unmutated variant regions was reportedly seen in nearly half of spike-specific TCRs.

CDR3 length equals 15 residues. CDR1 SGDLS and CDR2 YYNGEE come from the germline V gene. Trimming left V 4 bases short and J 0 bases short, with 8 bases between. Profiled with immunoSEQ multiplex PCR; TCRdb holds only in-frame clones, not every one. The sample consists of 140,000 to 150,000 clones, roughly 89% of them appearing once. The sequence was collected from an adult in good health. The chain has TRBV9 and TRBJ2-6, with D unclear. The sample in question was peripheral blood, obtained on day 0 of AZD1222 vaccination. Here the CDR3 reads CASSKTGSGANVLTF. The CDR3 nucleotides read TGTGCCAGCAGCAAGACCGGCTCTGGGGCCAACGTCCTGACTTTC. Supplemented by reference TRBV9 and TRBJ2-6, the full variable domain reads DSGVTQTPKHLITATGQRVTLRCSPRSGDLSVYWYQQSLDQGLQFLIQYYNGEERAKGNILERFSAQQFPDLHSELNLSSLELGDSALYFCASSKTGSGANVLTFGAGSRLTVL.